Listed here are 4 T cell receptor beta chains from one sample, sequenced in a study of beta chain features in type 1 diabetes. The isolated RNA, all of it, was reverse transcribed, so expressed TCRB transcripts were what got sequenced. TCRdb keeps only in-frame clones here, not all; method: immunoSEQ multiplex PCR. The sample consists of about 900,000 clones, roughly 15% of them appearing once. Sequenced sample: naive CD4+ T cells from blood. Receptor source: a woman under 30 in good health.

As for this clone: The sample has other DNA sequences that encode this CDR3 too. This chain uses TRBV18 with TRBJ2-5; D call uncertain. The CDR3 is 12 amino acids. Deletions cut 2 bases from V and 2 bases from J, with 3 bases between. Germline V gene lookup returns CDR1 KGHSH and CDR2 LQKENI. The CDR3 sequence: CASSPDQETQYF. CDR3 nucleotide sequence: TGTGCCAGCTCACCAGATCAAGAGACCCAGTACTTC.

Concerning this clone itself: Other DNA sequences in this specimen translate into the identical CDR3. The chain combines TRBV7-2 with TRBJ2-5, with a weak D call TRBD2 (6 bases). CDR1 and CDR2 from the germline V gene are SGHTA and FQGNSA. This CDR3 is 14 amino acids long. Trimming left V 1 base short and J 2 bases short, with 8 bases between. The CDR3 coding sequence is TGTGCCAGCAGCTTAGTAGCGGCACAAGAGACCCAGTACTTC. Protein product: CASSLVAAQETQYF. Looking up the rest from reference TRBV7-2 and TRBJ2-5 gives the full variable domain: GAGVSQSPSNKVTEKGKDVELRCDPISGHTALYWYRQSLGQGLEFLIYFQGNSAPDKSGLPSDRFSAERTGGSVSTLTIQRTQQEDSAVYLCASSLVAAQETQYFGPGTRLLVL.

The table lists this clone with a few counts. The chain joins TRBV12-2 to TRBJ2-7; the table calls TRBD2, which could not be checked here. TRBV12-2 is designated a pseudogene. The CDR3 is made up of 15 amino acids. This CDR3 reads CASRLVDFKSYEQYF. DNA for the CDR3: TGTGCAAGTCGCTTAGTGGACTTCAAATCCTACGAGCAGTACTTC.

V is TRBV25-1 and J is TRBJ2-1; D may be TRBD2 (6 bases). V lost 6 bases and J lost 3, with 18 bases in between. This CDR3 has 16 residues. CDR1 MGHDK and CDR2 SYGVNS come from the germline V gene. CDR3 amino acids: CASSLDRDSFYNEQFF. CDR3 coding DNA: TGTGCCAGCAGCTTAGACCGGGACTCGTTCTACAATGAGCAGTTCTTC.